The rows below give T cell receptor beta chains drawn from one sample of a study of response to subunit inactivated influenza vaccine. TCRdb re-called the RT-PCR reads with MiXCR, one entry per CDR3 protein. The top ten hold less than 15% of the sample, which has over 400,000 distinct CDR3 sequences, approximately 11% seen once. The sequencing used PBMCs from blood, collected around seven weeks after vaccination. All receptors come from a man in his forties or fifties who received an inactivated influenza vaccine. Each CDR3 is given without its conserved first and last residue. D genes are given only for firm matches.

>TRBV11-2|TRBD2
ASSSRVSSGRSYNEQF
>TRBV5-1|-
ASSPTTDTEAF
>TRBV12-3/TRBV12-4|-
ASSKTRELLRREQY
>TRBV13|TRBD2
ASSPPGLSNEQF
>TRBV2|TRBD2
AGGGTDTQY
>TRBV7-9|-
ASSLASDQPQH
>TRBV6-1|TRBD2
ASSENSGSYSYNEQF
>TRBV24-1|TRBD1
ATSSPGGTGSVETQY
>TRBV7-9|-
ASRSGTYEQY
>TRBV4-1|TRBD2
ASSQERALAGYNEQF
>TRBV5-5|-
ASSLTDYGYT
>TRBV12-3/TRBV12-4|TRBD2
ASSITSGGTQY
>TRBV12-3/TRBV12-4|-
ASSLAAEGPI
>TRBV20-1|TRBD1
SAYDRGLSYEQY
>TRBV7-2|-
ASSFRQGGDYEQY
>TRBV5-1|TRBD2
ASSSLAGGHEQF
>TRBV21-1|-
ASSTPGDRVGLLGSNQPQH
>TRBV20-1|-
SARNPGKTDTQY
>TRBV6-5|-
ASSYLQGGDTIY
>TRBV7-2|-
ASSPRWRVDTQY
>TRBV4-1|TRBD1
ASSRQRGGATHEQY
>TRBV6-6|-
AEGEAPLEQF
>TRBV24-1|TRBD1
ATSDAGTENTEAF
>TRBV27|TRBD2
ASSLELGLAGNNEQF
>TRBV4-3|-
ASSHGPGDTEAF
>TRBV29-1|-
SVQGTLHAQF
>TRBV20-1|-
SARSLPRAF
>TRBV20-1|-
SARANNEQF
>TRBV20-1|TRBD2
SATRLAGDSTDTQY
>TRBV5-1|-
ASTPFQLTDTQY
>TRBV12-3/TRBV12-4|TRBD1
ASDRTGDSKNIQY
>TRBV20-1|-
SARGSVISNQPQH
>TRBV11-2|-
ASSFSGQGTDTQY
>TRBV12-3/TRBV12-4|TRBD1
ASRPTGGSNTYEQY
>TRBV12-5|-
ADSERGELF
>TRBV6-5|TRBD1
ASSYPGQGGADTQY
>TRBV4-1|-
ASSPRGSSTDTQY
>TRBV30|-
AWSGRAVEKLF
>TRBV27|-
ASSPERSGANVLT
>TRBV7-2|TRBD1
ASSQDRGREKLF
>TRBV5-6|-
ASSLLAAKADTEAF
>TRBV5-5|TRBD1
ASSLGLGDSYEQY
>TRBV11-2|TRBD2
ASSLDRRESKKETQY
>TRBV27|TRBD2
ASSLTAGVFYNEQF
>TRBV5-1|-
ASRELGLDKETQY
>TRBV6-2/TRBV6-3|-
ASSYGLETYEQF
>TRBV15|-
ATSSRDVQETQY
>TRBV5-6|-
ASSSDSKNIQY
>TRBV5-1|TRBD2
ASSSGLAGYTGELF
>TRBV4-3|-
ASSQDGVGDTQY
>TRBV2|-
ASRGVVHPYEQY
>TRBV10-3|-
AISESAGTYEQY
>TRBV7-9|TRBD2
ASRRLAGSVNTGELF
>TRBV12-3/TRBV12-4|TRBD1
ASSLRVGGNEQY